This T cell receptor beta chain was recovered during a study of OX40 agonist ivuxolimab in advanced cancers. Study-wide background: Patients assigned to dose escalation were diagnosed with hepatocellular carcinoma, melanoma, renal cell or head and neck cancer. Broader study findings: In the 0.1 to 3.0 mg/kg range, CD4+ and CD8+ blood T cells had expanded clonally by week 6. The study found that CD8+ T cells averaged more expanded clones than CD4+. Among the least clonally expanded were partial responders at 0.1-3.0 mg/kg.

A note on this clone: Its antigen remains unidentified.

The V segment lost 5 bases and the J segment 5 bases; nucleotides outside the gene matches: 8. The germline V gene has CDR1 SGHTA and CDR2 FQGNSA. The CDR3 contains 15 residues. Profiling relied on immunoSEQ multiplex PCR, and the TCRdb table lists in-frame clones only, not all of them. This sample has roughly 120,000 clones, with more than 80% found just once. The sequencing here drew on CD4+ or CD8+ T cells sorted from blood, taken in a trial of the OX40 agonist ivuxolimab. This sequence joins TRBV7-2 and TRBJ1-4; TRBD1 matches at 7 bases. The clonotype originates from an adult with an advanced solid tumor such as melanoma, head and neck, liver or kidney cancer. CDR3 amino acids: CASSPQGQGNEKLFF. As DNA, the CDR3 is TGTGCCAGCAGCCCACAGGGGCAGGGAAATGAAAAACTGTTTTTT. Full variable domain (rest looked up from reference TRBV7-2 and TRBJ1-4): GAGVSQSPSNKVTEKGKDVELRCDPISGHTALYWYRQSLGQGLEFLIYFQGNSAPDKSGLPSDRFSAERTGGSVSTLTIQRTQQEDSAVYLCASSPQGQGNEKLFFGSGTQLSVL.